This T cell receptor beta chain originates from a study of shared clonotypes between healthy human individuals. Across the study: Each donor's CD8 memory used one plate, CD8 naive two, each CD4 subset three.

Per the germline V gene, CDR1 is SEHNR and CDR2 is FQNEAQ (reference sequence). The V gene end was trimmed by 4 bases and the J gene end by 8 bases; junction bases not matched to a gene: 12. CDR3 size: 15 residues. Original data processing: Filtering differed, since immunoSEQ gave only junction sequences and no quality scores. This table comes from immunoSEQ multiplex PCR, and its TCRdb copy is limited to in-frame clones, with some not included. V, J and clone size derive from that table, while D and trimming were established from the DNA sequence. The sample lists millions of clones; just over 90% were seen once. Within Nashville, Tennessee resided all donors, each a Caucasian adult. This clone was observed a handful of times. The antigen is undetermined. General study findings and limits: The authors sampled blood alone, and tissue repertoires likely differ.

The rearrangement uses TRBV7-9 and TRBJ1-1; 8 positions match TRBD1. Sequenced material: naive CD4+ T cells from PBMCs. Subset denoted: CD45RA+ positively selected. The receptor comes from a man aged 18-30 years in good health. Some clones in this sample may be carry-over from other donors' samples. The DNA for the CDR3 is TGTGCCAGCAGCTCTAGAGACAGGGGTATCGCGGAAGCTTTCTTT. It is translated as CASSSRDRGIAEAFF.